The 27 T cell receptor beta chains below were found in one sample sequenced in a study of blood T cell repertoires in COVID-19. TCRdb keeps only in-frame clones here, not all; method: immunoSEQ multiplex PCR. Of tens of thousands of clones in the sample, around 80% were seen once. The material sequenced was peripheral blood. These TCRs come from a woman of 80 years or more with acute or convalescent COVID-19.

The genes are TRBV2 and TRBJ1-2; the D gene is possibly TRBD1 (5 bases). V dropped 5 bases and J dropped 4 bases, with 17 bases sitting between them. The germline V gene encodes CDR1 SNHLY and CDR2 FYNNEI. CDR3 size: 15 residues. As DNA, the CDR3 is TGTGCCAGCAGTATGGCAGGGTTGGGTGGCTATGGCTACACCTTC. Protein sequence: CASSMAGLGGYGYTF.

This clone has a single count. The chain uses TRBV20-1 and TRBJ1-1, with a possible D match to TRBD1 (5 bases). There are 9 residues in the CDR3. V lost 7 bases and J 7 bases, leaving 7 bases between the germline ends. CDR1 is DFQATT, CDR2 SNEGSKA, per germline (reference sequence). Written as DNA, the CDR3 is TGCAGTGACAGGAATGAAGCTTTCTTT. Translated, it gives CSDRNEAFF.

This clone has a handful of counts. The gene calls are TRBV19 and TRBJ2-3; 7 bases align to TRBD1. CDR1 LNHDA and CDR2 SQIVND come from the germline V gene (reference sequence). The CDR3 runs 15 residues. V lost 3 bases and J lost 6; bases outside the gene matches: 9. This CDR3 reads CASSMLQGQGDTQYF. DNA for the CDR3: TGTGCCAGTAGTATGTTACAGGGGCAGGGGGATACGCAGTATTTT.

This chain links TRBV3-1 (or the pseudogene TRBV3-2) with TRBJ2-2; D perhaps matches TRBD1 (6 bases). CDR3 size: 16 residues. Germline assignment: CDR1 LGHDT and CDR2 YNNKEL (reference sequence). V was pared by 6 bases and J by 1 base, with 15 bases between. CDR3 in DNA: TGTGCCAGCAGTTGGATCCGGGACAAGAACACCGGGGAGCTGTTTTTT. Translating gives CASSWIRDKNTGELFF.

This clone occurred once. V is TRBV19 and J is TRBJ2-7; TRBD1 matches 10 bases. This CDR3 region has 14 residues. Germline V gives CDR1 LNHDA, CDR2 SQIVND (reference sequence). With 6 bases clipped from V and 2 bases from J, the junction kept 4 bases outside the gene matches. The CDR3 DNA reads TGTGCCAGTAGGGACAGGGGGGCAACCTACGAGCAGTACTTC. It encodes CASRDRGATYEQYF.

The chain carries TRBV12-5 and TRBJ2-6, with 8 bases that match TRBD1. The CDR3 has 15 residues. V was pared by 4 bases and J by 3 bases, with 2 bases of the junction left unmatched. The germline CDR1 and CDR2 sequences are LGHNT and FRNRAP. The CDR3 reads CASGSRGLGANVLTF. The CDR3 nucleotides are TGTGCTAGTGGTTCCAGGGGGCTTGGGGCCAACGTCCTGACTTTC.

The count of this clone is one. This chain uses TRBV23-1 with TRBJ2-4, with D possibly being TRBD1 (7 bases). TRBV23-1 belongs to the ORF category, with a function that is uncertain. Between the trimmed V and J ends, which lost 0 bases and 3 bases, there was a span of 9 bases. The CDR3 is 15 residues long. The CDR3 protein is CASSQSQGGKNIQYF. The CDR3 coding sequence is TGCGCCAGCAGTCAATCTCAGGGGGGCAAAAACATTCAGTACTTC.

This CDR3 reads CASSRRQGASGYEQYF. As DNA, the CDR3 is TGCGCCAGCAGCCGCAGGCAGGGGGCGAGTGGCTACGAGCAGTACTTC. J is TRBJ2-7 and V is TRBV5-1; the match to TRBD1 covers 8 bases. Losses at the gene ends were 4 bases for V and 3 bases for J; bases not matched to a gene: 12. The CDR3 is made up of 16 amino acids. Looked up from germline, CDR1 is SGHRS and CDR2 is YFSETQ.

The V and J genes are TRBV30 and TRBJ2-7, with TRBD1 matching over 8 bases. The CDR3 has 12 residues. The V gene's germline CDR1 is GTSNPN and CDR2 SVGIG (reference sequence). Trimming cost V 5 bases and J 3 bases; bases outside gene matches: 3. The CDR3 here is CAWDRGRYEQYF. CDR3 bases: TGTGCCTGGGACAGGGGACGCTACGAGCAGTACTTC.

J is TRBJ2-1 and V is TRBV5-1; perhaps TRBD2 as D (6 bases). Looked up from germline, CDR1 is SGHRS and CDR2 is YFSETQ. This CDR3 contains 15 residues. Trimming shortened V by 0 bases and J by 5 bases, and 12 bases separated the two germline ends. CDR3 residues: CASSLEWIADNEQFF. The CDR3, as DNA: TGCGCCAGCAGCTTGGAGTGGATAGCGGACAATGAGCAGTTCTTC. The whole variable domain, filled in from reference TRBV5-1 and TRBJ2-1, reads KAGVTQTPRYLIKTRGQQVTLSCSPISGHRSVSWYQQTPGQGLQFLFEYFSETQRNKGNFPGRFSGRQFSNSRSEMNVSTLELGDSALYLCASSLEWIADNEQFFGPGTRLTVL.

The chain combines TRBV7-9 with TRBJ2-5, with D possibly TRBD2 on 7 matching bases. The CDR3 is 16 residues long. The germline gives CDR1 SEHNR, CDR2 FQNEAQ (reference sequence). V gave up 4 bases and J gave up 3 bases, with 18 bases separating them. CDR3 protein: CASSSRGGATEETQYF. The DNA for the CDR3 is TGTGCCAGCAGCTCCCGCGGGGGCGCAACGGAAGAGACCCAGTACTTC. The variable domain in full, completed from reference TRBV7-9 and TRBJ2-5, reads DTGVSQNPRHKITKRGQNVTFRCDPISEHNRLYWYRQTLGQGPEFLTYFQNEAQLEKSRLLSDRFSAERPKGSFSTLEIQRTEQGDSAMYLCASSSRGGATEETQYFGPGTRLLVL.

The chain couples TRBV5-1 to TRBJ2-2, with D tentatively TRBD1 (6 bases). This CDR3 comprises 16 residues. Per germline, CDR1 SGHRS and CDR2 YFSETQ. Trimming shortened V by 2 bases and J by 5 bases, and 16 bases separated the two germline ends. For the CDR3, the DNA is TGCGCCAGCAGCTTTGGGACATCTAAGGGGACCGGGGAGCTGTTTTTT. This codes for CASSFGTSKGTGELFF.

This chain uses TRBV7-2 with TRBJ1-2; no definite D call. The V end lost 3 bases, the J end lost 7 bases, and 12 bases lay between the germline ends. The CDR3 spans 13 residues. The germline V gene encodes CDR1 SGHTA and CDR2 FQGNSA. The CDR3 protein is CASSFRETSGYTF. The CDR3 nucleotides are TGTGCCAGCAGCTTTAGGGAGACGAGTGGCTACACCTTC.

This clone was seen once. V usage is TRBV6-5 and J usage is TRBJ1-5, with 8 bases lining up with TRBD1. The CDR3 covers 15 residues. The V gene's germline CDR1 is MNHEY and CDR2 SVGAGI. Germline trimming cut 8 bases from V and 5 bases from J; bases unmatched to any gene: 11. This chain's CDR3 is CASGRSGQGDQPQHF. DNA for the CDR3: TGTGCCAGCGGCCGATCAGGACAGGGTGATCAGCCCCAGCATTTT.

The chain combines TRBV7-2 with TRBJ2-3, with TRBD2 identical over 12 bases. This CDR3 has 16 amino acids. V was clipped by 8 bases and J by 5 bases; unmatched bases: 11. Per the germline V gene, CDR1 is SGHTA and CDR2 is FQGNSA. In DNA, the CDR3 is TGTGCCAGCGGGCCTACTAGCGGGAGGATAGGAGATACGCAGTATTTT. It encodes CASGPTSGRIGDTQYF.

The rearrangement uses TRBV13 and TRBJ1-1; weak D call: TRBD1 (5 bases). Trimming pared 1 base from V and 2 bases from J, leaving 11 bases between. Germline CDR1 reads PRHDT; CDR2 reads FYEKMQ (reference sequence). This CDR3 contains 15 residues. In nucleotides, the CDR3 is TGTGCCAGCAGCTTAGTTCTGGGGCTCAACACTGAAGCTTTCTTT. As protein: CASSLVLGLNTEAFF.

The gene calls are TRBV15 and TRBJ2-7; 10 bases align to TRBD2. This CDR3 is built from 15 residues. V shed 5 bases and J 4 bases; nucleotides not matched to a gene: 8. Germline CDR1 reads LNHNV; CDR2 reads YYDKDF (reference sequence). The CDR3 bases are TGTGCCACCAGCTCCGAACTAGCGGGATTTTACGAGCAGTACTTC. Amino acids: CATSSELAGFYEQYF. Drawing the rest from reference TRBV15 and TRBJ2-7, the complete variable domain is DAMVIQNPRYQVTQFGKPVTLSCSQTLNHNVMYWYQQKSSQAPKLLFHYYDKDFNNEADTPDNFQSRRPNTSFCFLDIRSPGLGDTAMYLCATSSELAGFYEQYFGPGTRLTVT.

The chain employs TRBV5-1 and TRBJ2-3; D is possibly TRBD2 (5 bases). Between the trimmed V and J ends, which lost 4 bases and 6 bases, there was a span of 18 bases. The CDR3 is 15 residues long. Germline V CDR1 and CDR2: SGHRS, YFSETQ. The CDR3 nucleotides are TGCGCCAGCAGCCCCTGGGCGGTAGCGAGTGATACGCAGTATTTT. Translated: CASSPWAVASDTQYF.

The CDR3 protein is CSVEQGDLYEQYF. The CDR3 bases are TGCAGCGTTGAGCAGGGCGATCTTTACGAGCAGTACTTC. V and J are TRBV29-1 and TRBJ2-7, with D possibly TRBD1 on 5 matching bases. The V gene's germline CDR1 is SQVTM and CDR2 ANQGSEA. This CDR3 has 13 residues. Trimming took 3 bases from V and 4 from J, leaving 13 bases between them.

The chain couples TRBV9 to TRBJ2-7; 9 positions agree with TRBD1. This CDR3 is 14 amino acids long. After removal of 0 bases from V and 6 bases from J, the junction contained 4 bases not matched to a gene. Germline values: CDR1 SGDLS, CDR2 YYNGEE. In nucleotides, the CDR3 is TGTGCCAGCAGCGTAGAGGGACAGGGAGGCGAGCAGTACTTC. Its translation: CASSVEGQGGEQYF.

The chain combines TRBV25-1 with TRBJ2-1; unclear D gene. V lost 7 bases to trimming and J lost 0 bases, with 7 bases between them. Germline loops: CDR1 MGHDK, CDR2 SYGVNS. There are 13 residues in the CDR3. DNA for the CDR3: TGTGCCAGCAAACAAAGCTCCTACAATGAGCAGTTCTTC. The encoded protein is CASKQSSYNEQFF. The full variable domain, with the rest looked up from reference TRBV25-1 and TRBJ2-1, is EADIYQTPRYLVIGTGKKITLECSQTMGHDKMYWYQQDPGMELHLIHYSYGVNSTEKGDLSSESTVSRIRTEHFPLTLESARPSHTSQYLCASKQSSYNEQFFGPGTRLTVL.

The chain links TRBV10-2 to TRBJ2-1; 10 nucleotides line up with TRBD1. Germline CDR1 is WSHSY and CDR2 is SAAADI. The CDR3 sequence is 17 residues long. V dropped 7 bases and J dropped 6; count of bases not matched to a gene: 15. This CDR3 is CASKASIGTGAANEQFF. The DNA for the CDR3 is TGCGCCAGCAAAGCATCTATCGGGACAGGGGCAGCCAATGAGCAGTTCTTC.

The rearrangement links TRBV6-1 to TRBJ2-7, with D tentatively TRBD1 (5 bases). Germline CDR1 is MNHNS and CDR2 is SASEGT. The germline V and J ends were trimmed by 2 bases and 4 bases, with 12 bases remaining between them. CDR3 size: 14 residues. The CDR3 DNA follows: TGTGCCAGCAGTGAAACTGGACGGACATACGAGCAGTACTTC. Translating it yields CASSETGRTYEQYF.

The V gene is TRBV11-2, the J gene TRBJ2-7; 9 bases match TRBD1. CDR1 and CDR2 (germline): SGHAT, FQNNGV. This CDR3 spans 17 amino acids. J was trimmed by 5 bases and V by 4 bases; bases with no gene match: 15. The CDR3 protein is CASSSNPHGTGRNEQYF. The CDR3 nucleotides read TGTGCCAGCAGCTCAAATCCCCACGGGACAGGGAGGAACGAGCAGTACTTC.

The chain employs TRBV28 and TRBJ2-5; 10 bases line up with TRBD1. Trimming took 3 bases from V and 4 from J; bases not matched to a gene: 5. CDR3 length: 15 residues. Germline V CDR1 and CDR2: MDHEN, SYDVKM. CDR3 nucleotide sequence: TGTGCCAGCAGTTTCCCGACAGGGGGCGGAGAGACCCAGTACTTC. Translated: CASSFPTGGGETQYF.

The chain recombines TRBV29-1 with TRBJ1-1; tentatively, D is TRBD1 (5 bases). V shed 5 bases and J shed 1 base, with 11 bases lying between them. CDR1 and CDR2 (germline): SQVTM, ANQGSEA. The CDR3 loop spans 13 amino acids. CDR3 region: CSVLPGGNTEAFF. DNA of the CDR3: TGCAGCGTTTTGCCCGGGGGGAACACTGAAGCTTTCTTT.

This CDR3 reads CASSEQGPTSYNEQFF. CDR3 bases: TGCGCCAGCAGCGAACAGGGACCTACCTCCTACAATGAGCAGTTCTTC. The chain has TRBV5-1 and TRBJ2-1, with TRBD1 as a possible D gene (6 bases). V was shortened by 4 bases and J by 0 bases, with 14 bases between the two germline ends. CDR1 and CDR2 from the germline V gene are SGHRS and YFSETQ. The CDR3 is 16 amino acids.